This T cell receptor beta chain was obtained from a study of CD8 T cells in cerebrospinal fluid in Alzheimer's disease. Study results and caveats: Finding EBV-specific TCRs in cerebrospinal fluid does not show EBV causes Alzheimer's disease.

Following a re-call of the 10x single-cell sequencing reads, TCRdb has one entry per CDR3 protein and lacks DNA. The specimen's table records more than 750 distinct CDR3 sequences. The CDR3 sequence is 15 residues long. Germline V gives CDR1 LGHDT, CDR2 YNNKEL (reference sequence). All participants were free of acute infectious disease and in good physical condition. Droplet-based sequencing used CSF cells sorted as live with a live/dead marker. Frequency places this clonotype as large. Its antigen remains unknown. The TCR comes from a human donor with Parkinson's disease. The chain combines TRBV3-1 with TRBJ2-7; without DNA, the TCRdb call of TRBD2 cannot be checked. What was sequenced was cerebrospinal fluid. CDR3 in amino acids: CASSSWDRYPYEQYF.